These T cell receptor beta chains were read from a single sample in a study of T cells expressing NK-cell markers. TCRdb reprocessed the 5' RACE reads and reports one entry per CDR3 protein, with no DNA. The sample includes about 450,000 distinct CDR3 sequences. Sample: blood T cells: a sorted CD56 or NKG2C T cell subset, CD4+ or CD8+ T cells, or bulk PBMC T cells (not recorded which). These receptors all come from a woman between 18 and 70 years old in good health. Both conserved end residues are part of each CDR3.

J gene,V gene,CDR3 protein
TRBJ2-2,TRBV12-3/TRBV12-4,CASSLGGPTNTGELFF
TRBJ1-2,TRBV29-1,CSVRQANYGYTF
TRBJ2-1,TRBV14,CASSQPLGQGSAEQFF
TRBJ1-1,TRBV7-9,CASSSVGVGEAFF
TRBJ2-1,TRBV18,CASSPPPGEQFF
TRBJ2-7,TRBV5-1,CASSLSDSFYEQYF
TRBJ2-1,TRBV3-1,CASSQVGVSGEQFF
TRBJ2-1,TRBV5-1,CASSLGLAGGSEQFF
TRBJ1-1,TRBV30,CAWSDTGATPEAFF
TRBJ2-1,TRBV15,CATSRAGAREQFF
TRBJ2-3,TRBV7-3,CATSTGGLGTQYF
TRBJ2-5,TRBV20-1,CSARRSEGVETQYF
TRBJ2-1,TRBV12-3/TRBV12-4,CASSLSERQGPINEQFF